The 4 T cell receptor beta chains below all came from one sample that was sequenced in a study of blood T cell repertoires in COVID-19. Produced via immunoSEQ multiplex PCR; TCRdb's table is partial and in-frame only. The repertoire consists of 140,000 to 150,000 clones, with 80% to 90% occurring once and the leading ten covering 1.7%. The sequencing input was peripheral blood. These receptor sequences come from a woman between 50 and 59 years old with acute or convalescent COVID-19.

The V and J genes are TRBV3-1 (or the pseudogene TRBV3-2) and TRBJ2-1, with no clear D. The germline V and J ends were trimmed by 3 bases and 5 bases, with 14 bases remaining between them. Germline V gene lookup returns CDR1 LGHDT and CDR2 YNNKEL (reference sequence). There are 15 residues in the CDR3. The CDR3 bases are TGTGCCAGCAGCCATCAGGCTCAAAGGAACAATGAGCAGTTCTTC. Its translation: CASSHQAQRNNEQFF.

The J gene is TRBJ2-3, the V gene TRBV19; a possible D gene is TRBD1 (6 bases). CDR3 length: 16 residues. The germline gives CDR1 LNHDA, CDR2 SQIVND (reference sequence). V was pared by 0 bases and J by 0 bases, with 10 bases between. The CDR3 is CASSIDRTASTDTQYF. The CDR3 DNA is TGTGCCAGTAGTATAGATCGGACAGCTAGCACAGATACGCAGTATTTT.

This chain uses TRBV19 with TRBJ1-4; tentative D call: TRBD1 (6 bases). Trimming left V 7 bases short and J 7 bases short, with 19 bases between. Germline loops: CDR1 LNHDA, CDR2 SQIVND (reference sequence). The CDR3 is 15 amino acids. CDR3 sequence: CASTTGGDRVEKLFF. In DNA, the CDR3 is TGTGCCAGTACCACTGGGGGCGATCGGGTTGAAAAACTGTTTTTT.

The chain combines TRBV18 with TRBJ2-7, with TRBD2 matching 8 bases. Trimming took 2 bases from V and 7 from J; bases not matched to a gene: 10. CDR3 length equals 15 residues. Germline CDR1 KGHSH, CDR2 LQKENI. The DNA of the CDR3 is TGTGCCAGCTCACCATGGTCCAGCGGGAGTTTGGAGCAGTACTTC. Its translation: CASSPWSSGSLEQYF. Full variable domain (missing parts from reference TRBV18 and TRBJ2-7): NAGVMQNPRHLVRRRGQEARLRCSPMKGHSHVYWYRQLPEEGLKFMVYLQKENIIDESGMPKERFSAEFPKEGPSILRIQQVVRGDSAAYFCASSPWSSGSLEQYFGPGTRLTVT.